This is a list of T cell receptor beta chains from one sample in a study of blood T cell repertoires in COVID-19. Sequenced by immunoSEQ multiplex PCR; TCRdb stores in-frame clones only, minus some. The sample consists of 120,000 to 150,000 clones, around four fifths of them appearing once. The sequencing input was peripheral blood. The receptors shown here come from a woman aged 40 to 50 with active or convalescent COVID-19. Both conserved end residues are trimmed from each CDR3. The order of the fields is V gene, CDR3 protein.

v_call: TRBV6-1; cdr3_aa: ASSGPDRGFDTEAF
v_call: TRBV27; cdr3_aa: ASSPPGAEAF
v_call: TRBV9; cdr3_aa: ASSPDSLSGNTIY
v_call: TRBV20-1; cdr3_aa: SASPQDEQF
v_call: TRBV18; cdr3_aa: ASSPGGGTSPLH
v_call: TRBV4-3; cdr3_aa: ASSIDRHNTEAF
v_call: TRBV27; cdr3_aa: ASRRSGGFQETQY
v_call: TRBV5-1; cdr3_aa: ASSFGDSTYNEQF
v_call: TRBV6-5; cdr3_aa: ASSLRDSLPYGYT
v_call: TRBV27; cdr3_aa: ASSLAGLSSPLH
v_call: TRBV7-2; cdr3_aa: ASSLAIRTSDGYT
v_call: TRBV4-1; cdr3_aa: ASSQYWAQRNTEAF
v_call: TRBV2; cdr3_aa: ASSEAPGLGTEAF
v_call: TRBV6-6; cdr3_aa: ASRQGVDTEAF
v_call: TRBV7-8; cdr3_aa: ASSRDRAGTGELF
v_call: TRBV16; cdr3_aa: ASSPPRRSNQPQH
v_call: TRBV6-5; cdr3_aa: ASTQGSGLGNTIY
v_call: TRBV5-6; cdr3_aa: ASSGGARGMGNQPQH
v_call: TRBV7-2; cdr3_aa: ASSLGVSGRSDTQY
v_call: TRBV11-3; cdr3_aa: ASSSIYRTGELF
v_call: TRBV30; cdr3_aa: AWGRTGGNQPQH
v_call: TRBV19; cdr3_aa: ASSIGTANTEAF
v_call: TRBV7-2; cdr3_aa: ASSLGGSQVSDTEAF
v_call: TRBV6-5; cdr3_aa: ASSYRGQGQDGAF
v_call: TRBV25-1; cdr3_aa: ASTPPGTQETQY
v_call: TRBV18; cdr3_aa: ASSPVGGPGANYGYT
v_call: TRBV19; cdr3_aa: ASLPRGYNEQF
v_call: TRBV15; cdr3_aa: ATSRTSGWNTGELF
v_call: TRBV25-1; cdr3_aa: ASMRGPNYGYT
v_call: TRBV5-1; cdr3_aa: ASSLEPAGLGAF
v_call: TRBV4-1; cdr3_aa: ASSQVGQVNTEAF
v_call: TRBV7-9; cdr3_aa: ASSLFPIDGSTEAF
v_call: TRBV6-1; cdr3_aa: ASSESGQLNQPQH